This T cell receptor beta chain was documented in a study of shared clonotypes between healthy human individuals. To note about this clone: The antigen is not known.

General observations from the study: The rarefaction results pointed to incomplete sorted-subset sequencing despite large depth.

This CDR3 region has 15 residues. Trimming removed 7 bases at V and 0 bases at J, with 12 bases between. Germline V lookup: CDR1 MDHEN, CDR2 SYDVKM. The assay was carried out at the deep level. As handled by the study authors: Filtering differed since immunoSEQ provided only junctions, with no quality scores. Assay: immunoSEQ multiplex PCR; the TCRdb copy retains only in-frame clones and omits some. The V and J calls and clone size come from that table; D and trimming were worked out from the DNA. The table includes approximately 2.3 million clones, 85% to 95% detected once. The TCR originated in a man in his late teens or twenties in good health. Some clones in this sample may be carry-over from other donors' samples. Sequenced input: naive CD4+ T cells from PBMCs. Noted subset: CD45RA+ positively selected. The chain employs TRBV28 and TRBJ1-4; D call uncertain. CDR3 sequence: CASNQGSATNEKLFF. The CDR3 region has the DNA TGTGCCAGCAACCAAGGATCTGCAACTAATGAAAAACTGTTTTTT.